This TCR beta chain originates from a study of blood T cell repertoires in COVID-19. Study as a whole: From the United States, Italy and Spain came samples of acute and convalescent COVID-19. The analysed material was cDNA or gDNA that came from T cells, B-cell-depleted T cells, or PBMCs.

Germline CDR1 is MNHEY and CDR2 is SVGEGT. This CDR3 spans 17 amino acids. V dropped 4 bases and J dropped 0 bases, with 16 bases sitting between them. Per the original data handling: Reference gene primer amplification gave estimated nucleated cell counts. The method was immunoSEQ multiplex PCR; TCRdb's version includes in-frame clones alone and lacks a portion of them. D and trimming come from the DNA, and the V and J calls and clone size come from that table. The repertoire has 200,000 to 250,000 clones, around four fifths of them found once; the top ten carry around 5.5%. Sequences were obtained from peripheral blood. The J gene is TRBJ2-4, the V gene TRBV6-2 or TRBV6-3; D unclear. This receptor was obtained from an older woman who had recovered from COVID-19. CDR3 sequence: CASSSDKRTLAKNIQYF. DNA of the CDR3: TGTGCCAGCAGTTCCGATAAGCGTACACTAGCCAAAAACATTCAGTACTTC.